The clone carrying this TCR beta chain has just one count. Its antigen is not identified. The protocol was immunoSEQ multiplex PCR, while the TCRdb copy is restricted to in-frame clones and leaves out a portion. The data contain roughly 46,000 clones, around 76% of them singletons. These data belong to a study of radiotherapy plus CTLA-4 blockade in lung cancer. At the level of the study: Disease control was present in under 35% of patients, and objective responses in approximately 18%. General study points: Expansion of tumor-derived TCR clones was observed in blood after radiotherapy plus ipilimumab.

V lost 5 bases to trimming and J lost 4 bases, with 11 bases between them. The V gene's germline CDR1 is SNHLY and CDR2 FYNNEI. This CDR3 is built from 14 residues. The V call is TRBV2, the J call TRBJ1-4; D remains unclear. The sequencing here drew on peripheral blood, taken from a patient treated with radiotherapy plus ipilimumab. The clonotype was recovered from a human donor with non-small cell lung cancer who had stable disease on radiotherapy plus ipilimumab. CDR3 sequence: CASSQVSLNEKLFF. CDR3 bases: TGTGCCAGCAGTCAGGTCAGCCTTAATGAAAAACTGTTTTTT.